A single sample gave rise to the 26 T cell receptor beta chains below, sequenced in a study of radiotherapy plus CTLA-4 blockade in lung cancer. Profiling relied on immunoSEQ multiplex PCR, and the TCRdb table lists in-frame clones only, not all of them. Here the sample spans around 45,000 clones, about three quarters being singletons. Sequenced here: peripheral blood, sampled from a patient treated with radiotherapy plus ipilimumab. The source of these receptors is a human donor with non-small cell lung cancer who had a complete response to radiotherapy plus ipilimumab.

This chain connects TRBV4-1 to TRBJ2-7, with 11 bases fitting TRBD2. Per germline, CDR1 MGHRA and CDR2 YSYEKL. The CDR3 sequence is 15 residues long. J lost 2 bases, V lost 2 bases, and 2 bases had no gene match. The chain's CDR3 is CASSQTSGSPYEQYF. As DNA, the CDR3 is TGCGCCAGCAGCCAAACTAGCGGGAGCCCCTACGAGCAGTACTTC.

The chain is built from TRBV10-3 and TRBJ2-7; 7 bases fit TRBD2. Germline assignment: CDR1 ENHRY and CDR2 SYGVKD. This CDR3 region has 15 residues. After removal of 0 bases from V and 2 bases from J, the junction contained 4 bases not matched to a gene. CDR3 nucleotide sequence: TGTGCCATCAGTGAGTCGGCCAGCGGGGCCTACGAGCAGTACTTC. This gives the protein CAISESASGAYEQYF.

The V call is TRBV28, the J call TRBJ2-7; the match to TRBD2 covers 10 bases. This CDR3 spans 14 amino acids. The germline gives CDR1 MDHEN, CDR2 SYDVKM. V was clipped by 6 bases and J by 3 bases; unmatched bases: 5. The CDR3 here is CASSTSGTLYEQYF. The CDR3 nucleotides are TGTGCCAGCAGCACTAGCGGGACGCTCTACGAGCAGTACTTC.

The sample holds one count of this clone. J is TRBJ2-3 and V is TRBV7-2; D is ambiguous. CDR3 size: 13 residues. Trimming pared 4 bases from V and 4 bases from J, leaving 9 bases between. In germline, CDR1 is SGHTA, CDR2 FQGNSA. CDR3 bases: TGTGCCAGCAGCTCCCGTCCGGCAGATACGCAGTATTTT. It yields the protein CASSSRPADTQYF.

The chain joins TRBV27 to TRBJ1-4; D may be TRBD1 (5 bases). Per germline, CDR1 MNHEY and CDR2 SMNVEV (reference sequence). The CDR3 runs to 15 residues. The V and J ends lost 5 bases and 6 bases respectively, with 16 bases between them. The chain's CDR3 is CASSPWGEPDEKLFF. CDR3 sequence (DNA): TGTGCCAGCAGTCCCTGGGGGGAACCGGATGAAAAACTGTTTTTT.

V usage is TRBV10-2 and J usage is TRBJ2-2, with 13 positions matching TRBD2. The V gene's germline CDR1 is WSHSY and CDR2 SAAADI. J was trimmed by 7 bases and V by 8 bases; bases with no gene match: 7. The CDR3 has 15 amino acids. The CDR3, as DNA: TGCGCCAGCCATACTAGCGGGGGGGCTATCGGGGAGCTGTTTTTT. It yields the protein CASHTSGGAIGELFF.

The V gene is TRBV28, the J gene TRBJ1-1, with D possibly being TRBD1 (6 bases). The germline V gene has CDR1 MDHEN and CDR2 SYDVKM. V was trimmed by 5 bases and J by 5 bases, leaving 18 bases between them. The length of the CDR3 is 15 residues. The CDR3 coding sequence is TGTGCCAGCAGTCCATGGGGAGAGGGGGGGACTGAAGCTTTCTTT. It encodes CASSPWGEGGTEAFF.

V gene TRBV6-1 combines with J gene TRBJ1-5; TRBD1 is a possible D gene (6 bases). The germline CDR1 and CDR2 sequences are MNHNS and SASEGT. This CDR3 comprises 16 residues. Between the trimmed V and J ends, which lost 3 bases and 1 base, there was a span of 13 bases. This CDR3 reads CASSDRGKGSNQPQHF. In DNA, the CDR3 is TGTGCCAGCAGTGATAGGGGGAAGGGGAGCAATCAGCCCCAGCATTTT.

V usage is TRBV10-2 and J usage is TRBJ2-5; D is unresolved. The V gene's germline CDR1 is WSHSY and CDR2 SAAADI. The CDR3 runs 11 residues. The ends were cut back, 6 bases at V and 5 bases at J, with 7 bases in the middle. This CDR3 reads CASSPRETQYF. Written as DNA, the CDR3 is TGCGCCAGCAGCCCGCGGGAGACCCAGTACTTC.

This clone was counted a few times. The V and J genes are TRBV19 and TRBJ2-7, with D maybe TRBD2 (6 bases). The germline CDR1 and CDR2 sequences are LNHDA and SQIVND (reference sequence). V lost 5 bases and J lost 4, with 12 bases in between. This CDR3 region has 13 residues. CDR3 sequence: CASSSGVRYEQYF. The CDR3, as DNA: TGTGCCAGTAGTTCGGGGGTCCGGTACGAGCAGTACTTC.

This clone was seen a few times. The chain carries TRBV10-2 and TRBJ2-7; D is possibly TRBD1 (6 bases). Trimming left V 6 bases short and J 5 bases short, with 14 bases between. This CDR3 has 13 amino acids. The germline CDR1 and CDR2 sequences are WSHSY and SAAADI. In nucleotides, the CDR3 is TGCGCCAGCAGGATCGACAGGCTCCACGAGCAGTACTTC. Translation: CASRIDRLHEQYF.

V is TRBV25-1 and J is TRBJ1-2, with a tentative D call TRBD1 (5 bases). Germline CDR1 MGHDK, CDR2 SYGVNS. The germline V and J ends were trimmed by 2 bases and 0 bases, with 10 bases remaining between them. CDR3 size: 15 residues. The CDR3, as DNA: TGTGCCAGCAGTGAAAGGGGTTGGACTAACTATGGCTACACCTTC. Protein: CASSERGWTNYGYTF.

CDR3: CASSPGQRRAEAFF. In DNA, the CDR3 is TGTGCCAGCAGCCCTGGACAGCGTAGGGCTGAAGCTTTCTTT. The chain uses TRBV7-9 and TRBJ1-1; D is perhaps TRBD1 (6 bases). Germline CDR1 and CDR2: SEHNR and FQNEAQ (reference sequence). The V gene lost 5 bases and the J gene lost 6 bases, with 16 bases spanning the gap. CDR3 length equals 14 residues.

The gene calls are TRBV7-9 and TRBJ2-5; 8 bases are shared with TRBD1. The CDR3 is made up of 15 amino acids. CDR1 and CDR2 (germline): SEHNR, FQNEAQ (reference sequence). J lost 1 base, V lost 5 bases, and 6 bases had no gene match. This CDR3 reads CASSRGQGAQETQYF. The CDR3 nucleotides read TGTGCCAGCAGCCGAGGGCAGGGGGCCCAAGAGACCCAGTACTTC.

The J gene is TRBJ2-2, the V gene TRBV7-2; TRBD2 might be the D (5 bases). Trimming left V 1 base short and J 8 bases short, with 8 bases between. Looked up from germline, CDR1 is SGHTA and CDR2 is FQGNSA. The length of the CDR3 is 13 residues. The CDR3 coding sequence is TGTGCCAGCAGCTTAGTGAGGGCGGGGGAGCTGTTTTTT. This translates into CASSLVRAGELFF.

The chain links TRBV19 to TRBJ2-4, with TRBD2 matching over 8 bases. The CDR3 is 16 residues long. The ends lost 10 bases at V and 0 bases at J; junction bases unmatched: 11. CDR1 and CDR2 (germline): LNHDA, SQIVND (reference sequence). The CDR3 coding sequence is TGTGCCACTCGGAGCGGGGGACCATTAGCCAAAAACATTCAGTACTTC. Its protein is CATRSGGPLAKNIQYF.

This clone was seen a handful of times. The chain employs TRBV2 and TRBJ1-5; tentative D call: TRBD1 (5 bases). Deletions cut 5 bases from V and 1 base from J, with 12 bases between. CDR1 is SNHLY, CDR2 FYNNEI, per germline. This CDR3 spans 15 amino acids. The CDR3 loop is CASSQDTRSNQPQHF. As DNA, the CDR3 is TGTGCCAGCAGTCAGGACACGAGGAGCAATCAGCCCCAGCATTTT.

The chain is built from TRBV28 and TRBJ2-7, with 7 bases identical to TRBD2. This CDR3 is 16 amino acids long. Germline assignment: CDR1 MDHEN and CDR2 SYDVKM. The V segment lost 5 bases and the J segment 0 bases; nucleotides outside the gene matches: 10. CDR3 residues: CASSLGASGLSYEQYF. The CDR3 DNA is TGTGCCAGCAGTCTAGGGGCTAGCGGACTCTCCTACGAGCAGTACTTC.

The V call is TRBV19, the J call TRBJ1-1; D may be TRBD1 (6 bases). Trimming removed 6 bases at V and 1 base at J, with 18 bases between. Germline-derived CDR1 and CDR2 are LNHDA and SQIVND (reference sequence). CDR3 length equals 16 residues. CDR3 nucleotides: TGTGCCAGTAGGCGACAAAGCCGGGGGGCGAACACTGAAGCTTTCTTT. Its protein product is CASRRQSRGANTEAFF.

This chain connects TRBV5-1 to TRBJ2-5; 13 nucleotides line up with TRBD2. CDR3 length: 17 residues. J was trimmed by 5 bases and V by 4 bases; bases with no gene match: 11. Germline CDR1 and CDR2: SGHRS and YFSETQ. In DNA, the CDR3 is TGCGCCAGCAGCATAACAGGGACTAGCGGGGTGCGGGAGACCCAGTACTTC. It translates to CASSITGTSGVRETQYF. Full variable domain (outside the CDR3, taken from reference TRBV5-1 and TRBJ2-5): KAGVTQTPRYLIKTRGQQVTLSCSPISGHRSVSWYQQTPGQGLQFLFEYFSETQRNKGNFPGRFSGRQFSNSRSEMNVSTLELGDSALYLCASSITGTSGVRETQYFGPGTRLLVL.

This clone was observed a few times. The genes are TRBV7-9 and TRBJ2-7, with 7 positions matching TRBD1. The length of the CDR3 is 15 residues. The germline CDR1 and CDR2 sequences are SEHNR and FQNEAQ (reference sequence). J gave up 5 bases and V 2 bases, and 9 bases lay outside the gene matches. The CDR3 nucleotides are TGTGCCAGCAGCTTAAATCAGGGGGTCTACCACGAGCAGTACTTC. It is translated as CASSLNQGVYHEQYF.

V usage is TRBV13 and J usage is TRBJ2-2, with a weak D call TRBD1 (6 bases). The V end lost 1 base, the J end lost 9 bases, and 18 bases lay between the germline ends. This CDR3 is 16 amino acids long. Germline-derived CDR1 and CDR2 are PRHDT and FYEKMQ (reference sequence). CDR3 nucleotides: TGTGCCAGCAGCTTAGCCAGGGGACGATCCCAGAGGGAGCTGTTTTTT. Protein product: CASSLARGRSQRELFF. The complete variable domain, with remaining parts taken from reference TRBV13 and TRBJ2-2, reads AAGVIQSPRHLIKEKRETATLKCYPIPRHDTVYWYQQGPGQDPQFLISFYEKMQSDKGSIPDRFSAQQFSDYHSELNMSSLELGDSALYFCASSLARGRSQRELFFGEGSRLTVL.

The rearrangement uses TRBV19 and TRBJ1-1; D remains unclear. This CDR3 has 12 amino acids. Trimming took off 5 bases at V and 6 bases at J, with 10 bases between the two ends. CDR1 is LNHDA and CDR2 is SQIVND in the germline V gene (reference sequence). CDR3 region: CASSFGESEAFF. In nucleotides, the CDR3 is TGTGCCAGTAGTTTCGGAGAGTCTGAAGCTTTCTTT.

This clone was observed a single time. V is TRBV7-2 and J is TRBJ1-4; D ambiguous. There are 13 residues in the CDR3. Germline loops: CDR1 SGHTA, CDR2 FQGNSA. Trimming left V 6 bases short and J 5 bases short, with 10 bases between. As DNA, the CDR3 is TGTGCCAGCAGAAAACAGATAAATGAAAAACTGTTTTTT. This codes for CASRKQINEKLFF.

The chain employs TRBV2 and TRBJ2-5; 10 nucleotides align to TRBD1. TRBJ2-7 explains the end of the DNA better; the J call may be wrong. CDR3 size: 15 residues. Germline CDR1 is SNHLY and CDR2 is FYNNEI. The CDR3 is CASIRDRGPAYEQYF. The CDR3 coding sequence is TGTGCCAGCATTAGGGACAGGGGACCCGCCTACGAGCAGTACTTC.

The chain combines TRBV15 with TRBJ2-1; 10 bases align to TRBD1. V was pared by 1 base and J by 0 bases, with 12 bases of the junction left unmatched. The CDR3 is 20 amino acids. CDR1 is LNHNV, CDR2 YYDKDF, per germline (reference sequence). For the CDR3, the DNA is TGTGCCACCAGCAGAGGGGTCGGGACAGGGGTCAAGAGCTCCTACAATGAGCAGTTCTTC. Protein product: CATSRGVGTGVKSSYNEQFF.